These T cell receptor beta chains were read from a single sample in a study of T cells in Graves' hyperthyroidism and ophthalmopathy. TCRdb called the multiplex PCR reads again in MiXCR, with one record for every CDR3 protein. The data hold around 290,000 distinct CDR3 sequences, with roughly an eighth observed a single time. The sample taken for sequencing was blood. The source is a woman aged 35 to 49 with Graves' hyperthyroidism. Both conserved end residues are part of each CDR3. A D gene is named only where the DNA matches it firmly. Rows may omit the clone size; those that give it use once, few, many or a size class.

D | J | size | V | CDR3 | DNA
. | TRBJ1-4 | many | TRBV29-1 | CSVEHPATNEKLFF | TGCAGCGTTGAACACCCTGCAACTAATGAAAAACTGTTTTTT
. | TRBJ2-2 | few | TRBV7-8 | CASSLNIRGHTGELFF | TGTGCCAGCAGCCTTAATATCCGGGGTCACACCGGGGAGCTGTTTTTT
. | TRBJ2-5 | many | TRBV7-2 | CASSLRGRGETQYF | TGTGCCAGCAGCTTACGGGGGCGGGGGGAGACCCAGTACTTC
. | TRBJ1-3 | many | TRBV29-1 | CSATSSGNTIYF | TGCAGCGCTACTTCATCTGGAAACACCATATATTTT
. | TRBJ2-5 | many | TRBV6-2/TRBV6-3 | CASSYSSEGETQYF | TGTGCCAGCAGTTACTCTAGCGAGGGAGAGACCCAGTACTTC
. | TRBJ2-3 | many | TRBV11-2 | CASSPPGSDTQYF | TGTGCCAGCAGCCCCCCGGGGTCGGATACGCAGTATTTT
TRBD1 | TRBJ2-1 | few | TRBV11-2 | CASSLQGTGDFENEQFF | TGTGCCAGCAGCTTACAAGGGACAGGGGACTTTGAAAATGAGCAGTTCTTC
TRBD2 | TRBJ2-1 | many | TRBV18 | CASSTLAGGYNEQFF | TGTGCCAGCTCAACCCTAGCGGGAGGCTACAATGAGCAGTTCTTC
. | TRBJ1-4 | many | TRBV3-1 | CASSPTRTGEKLFF | TGTGCCAGCAGCCCGACACGTACGGGCGAAAAACTGTTTTTT
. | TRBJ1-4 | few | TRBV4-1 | CASSPAGTATNEKLFF | TGCGCCAGCAGCCCCGCGGGAACCGCAACTAATGAAAAACTGTTTTTT
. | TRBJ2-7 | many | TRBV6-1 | CASSEPLDGGGSRYEQYF | TGTGCCAGCAGTGAACCCCTCGACGGGGGCGGGAGTAGGTACGAGCAGTACTTC
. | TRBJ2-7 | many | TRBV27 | CASRALQAQENEQYF | TGTGCCAGCAGGGCCCTACAGGCCCAGGAGAACGAGCAGTACTTC
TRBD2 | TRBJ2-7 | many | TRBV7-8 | CASSLALAGVYEQYF | TGTGCCAGCAGCTTAGCACTAGCGGGAGTCTACGAGCAGTACTTC
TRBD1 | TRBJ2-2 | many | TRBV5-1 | CASSYGTDSTGELFF | TGCGCCAGCAGTTACGGGACAGATAGCACCGGGGAGCTGTTTTTT
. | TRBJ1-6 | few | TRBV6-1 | CASSERTVNSPLHF | TGTGCCAGCAGTGAGAGGACTGTAAATTCACCCCTCCACTTT
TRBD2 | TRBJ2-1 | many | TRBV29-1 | CSARGVSYNEQFF | TGCAGCGCCCGGGGGGTGTCCTACAATGAGCAGTTCTTC
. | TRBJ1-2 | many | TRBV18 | CASSPRTDNYGYTF | TGTGCCAGCTCACCAAGGACAGATAACTATGGCTACACCTTC
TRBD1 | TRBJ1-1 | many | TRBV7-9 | CASSLGTGGVGDTEAFF | TGTGCCAGCAGCTTAGGGACAGGGGGCGTTGGAGACACTGAAGCTTTCTTT
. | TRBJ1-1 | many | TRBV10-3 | CAIRPGRNTEAFF | TGTGCCATCAGACCGGGACGTAACACTGAAGCTTTCTTT
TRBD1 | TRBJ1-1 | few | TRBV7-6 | CASGFDREAEAFF | TGTGCCAGCGGATTCGACAGGGAGGCTGAAGCTTTCTTT
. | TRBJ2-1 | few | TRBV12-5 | CASGWGTKSYNEQFF | TGTGCTAGTGGTTGGGGGACAAAATCCTACAATGAGCAGTTCTTC
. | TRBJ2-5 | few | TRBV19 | CASSMDGGKETQYF | TGTGCCAGTAGTATGGACGGGGGCAAAGAGACCCAGTACTTC
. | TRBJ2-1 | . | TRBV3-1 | CASSIRDDEQFF | TGTGCCAGCAGTATCAGGGACGATGAGCAGTTCTTC
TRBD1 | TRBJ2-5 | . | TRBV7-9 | CASSLLGQMETQYF | TGTGCCAGCAGCTTATTGGGACAGATGGAGACCCAGTACTTC
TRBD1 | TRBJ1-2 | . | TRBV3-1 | CASSPLGQGAGWGGYTF | TGTGCCAGCAGCCCACTAGGACAGGGGGCAGGTTGGGGCGGCTACACCTTC